The source of this TCR beta chain is a study of tumor-infiltrating lymphocytes in primary liver carcinoma. About the study: Samples gave roughly 3.65 to 8 million productive TCRbeta reads, similar across tissue types.

Unsorted bulk tissue, about 20-32 mg of it, served as the source for co-extraction of RNA and DNA. Without exception, tumor samples held over 85% viable tumor cells. Starting from 450 to 500 ng of total RNA, TCR beta cDNA was produced with a primer in the constant region. Nested multiplex PCR, run for three rounds with slightly modified ARM-PCR, yielded TCR beta libraries. The first two PCR rounds, roughly 9 cycles each, used TRBV1-TRBV30 forward primers and a C-beta reverse primer. MiXCR, applied by TCRdb to the multiplex PCR reads, yields one record per CDR3 protein. The sample contains 100,000 to 120,000 distinct CDR3 sequences, roughly 80% of which appear only once. A remark on this clonotype: Antigen unknown.

CDR3 length equals 14 residues. Germline-derived CDR1 and CDR2 are MDHEN and SYDVKM. Trimming stripped 8 bases from V and 3 bases from J, with 16 bases between. Study-wide results and limits: Researchers report that only about 7.5-24% of top clones turned up in all five tumor regions.

The rearrangement joins TRBV28 to TRBJ1-1; D ambiguous. The sequence derives from a man in his forties with primary liver carcinoma and hepatitis B virus infection. The sample comprised liver tumor tissue from sampling region 3. Stated subset: tumor region T3, left-lateral pole. CDR3 sequence (DNA): TGTGCCAGCTTTAACACCCCAAGGGACACTGAAGCTTTCTTT. It translates to CASFNTPRDTEAFF.